The source of this TCR beta chain is a study of cytomegalovirus exposure and HLA in healthy donors. On this clone itself: Its antigen is unidentified.

This PCR relied on a set of 60 Vbeta primers and 13 Jbeta primers. Only in-frame clones appear in the TCRdb table, and some are missing; sequencing was by immunoSEQ multiplex PCR. The sample carries over 95,000 clones, 60% to 80% recorded once. Study outcomes and limitations: Analysis performed later found more than 15,000 TCR beta sequences associated with HLA alleles at 0.05 false discovery rate.

This receptor was taken from a human donor in good health. Sequencing used PBMCs.

The CDR3 nucleotides read TGTGCCAGCAGCTTTAAGCGGGACAGGTTGCCTATGAACACTGAAGCTTTCTTT. Protein sequence: CASSFKRDRLPMNTEAFF. The V gene is TRBV12-1, the J gene TRBJ1-1; TRBD1, the D gene given by the table, was not confirmed from the DNA. TRBV12-1 is a pseudogene segment. This CDR3 contains 18 residues.